This is a list of T cell receptor beta chains from one sample in a study of control samples from healthy donors and cancer patients. TCRdb keeps only in-frame clones here, not all; method: immunoSEQ multiplex PCR. The table includes some 120,000 clones, about 88% detected once. What was sequenced was blood. The receptor set was obtained from a woman in her seventies in good health. The CDR3 runs from the conserved cysteine through the conserved F or W. D genes are given only for firm matches. Size is stated for part of the rows, as once, few or many counts, or as a class when the clone is expanded.

j_gene: TRBJ1-2; v_gene: TRBV6-1; d_gene: NA; abundance: NA; CDR3aa: CASSEGQRGGYTF; CDR3nt: TGTGCCAGCAGTGAAGGGCAGAGGGGAGGCTACACCTTC
j_gene: TRBJ1-4; v_gene: TRBV19; d_gene: NA; abundance: NA; CDR3aa: CASSSGGEKLFF; CDR3nt: TGTGCCAGTAGTAGTGGGGGTGAAAAACTGTTTTTT
j_gene: TRBJ2-1; v_gene: TRBV19; d_gene: NA; abundance: NA; CDR3aa: CASSSTGGGLTLARSEQFF; CDR3nt: TGTGCCAGTAGTTCAACAGGGGGGGGACTTACGTTGGCCAGGAGTGAGCAGTTCTTC
j_gene: TRBJ2-1; v_gene: TRBV9; d_gene: NA; abundance: NA; CDR3aa: CASSVAPVSYNEQFF; CDR3nt: TGTGCCAGCAGCGTAGCCCCGGTTAGCTACAATGAGCAGTTCTTC
j_gene: TRBJ2-5; v_gene: TRBV7-9; d_gene: TRBD1; abundance: NA; CDR3aa: CASTLSTGGQETQYF; CDR3nt: TGTGCCAGCACTTTGTCGACAGGGGGTCAAGAGACCCAGTACTTC
j_gene: TRBJ1-2; v_gene: TRBV5-6; d_gene: NA; abundance: NA; CDR3aa: CASSSIDPGMDGYTF; CDR3nt: TGTGCCAGCAGCTCGATCGACCCCGGGATGGATGGCTACACCTTC
j_gene: TRBJ2-2; v_gene: TRBV10-3; d_gene: NA; abundance: once; CDR3aa: CAITQGNTGELFF; CDR3nt: TGTGCCATCACCCAGGGGAACACCGGGGAGCTGTTTTTT
j_gene: TRBJ2-3; v_gene: TRBV7-8; d_gene: TRBD2; abundance: few; CDR3aa: CASSLDRTSKTDTQYF; CDR3nt: TGTGCCAGCAGCTTAGACAGGACTAGCAAGACAGATACGCAGTATTTT
j_gene: TRBJ1-5; v_gene: TRBV6-5; d_gene: NA; abundance: NA; CDR3aa: CASSKGHSNQPQHF; CDR3nt: TGTGCCAGCAGTAAGGGACATTCCAATCAGCCCCAGCATTTT
j_gene: TRBJ2-1; v_gene: TRBV19; d_gene: TRBD1; abundance: NA; CDR3aa: CASSRDRARGNEQFF; CDR3nt: TGTGCCAGTAGTCGGGACAGGGCTAGAGGGAATGAGCAGTTCTTC
j_gene: TRBJ2-2; v_gene: TRBV7-9; d_gene: TRBD2; abundance: NA; CDR3aa: CASGSSGGTGELFF; CDR3nt: TGTGCCAGCGGTTCGAGCGGGGGCACCGGGGAGCTGTTTTTT
j_gene: TRBJ1-1; v_gene: TRBV11-2; d_gene: TRBD1; abundance: NA; CDR3aa: CASSRTGGMNTEAFF; CDR3nt: TGTGCCAGCAGCCGGACAGGGGGAATGAACACTGAAGCTTTCTTT
j_gene: TRBJ1-5; v_gene: TRBV18; d_gene: NA; abundance: NA; CDR3aa: CASSPSGQSYQPQHF; CDR3nt: TGTGCCAGCTCACCATCCGGACAGTCTTATCAGCCCCAGCATTTT
j_gene: TRBJ1-4; v_gene: TRBV18; d_gene: TRBD1; abundance: NA; CDR3aa: CASSSRAGQGSRLPSREKLFF; CDR3nt: TGTGCCAGCTCTTCCCGGGCGGGACAGGGGTCCCGTCTGCCGTCCCGCGAAAAACTGTTTTTT
j_gene: TRBJ2-1; v_gene: TRBV2; d_gene: NA; abundance: NA; CDR3aa: CASSEQTSSYNEQFF; CDR3nt: TGTGCCAGCAGTGAGCAGACTAGTTCCTACAATGAGCAGTTCTTC
j_gene: TRBJ2-1; v_gene: TRBV7-8; d_gene: NA; abundance: NA; CDR3aa: CASSSSSYNEQFF; CDR3nt: TGTGCCAGCAGCTCCAGCTCCTACAATGAGCAGTTCTTC
j_gene: TRBJ1-2; v_gene: TRBV7-8; d_gene: NA; abundance: NA; CDR3aa: CASSLVILNGQKNYGYTF; CDR3nt: TGTGCCAGCAGCTTAGTGATTCTTAACGGACAGAAAAACTATGGCTACACCTTC
j_gene: TRBJ2-3; v_gene: TRBV3-1/TRBV3-2; d_gene: NA; abundance: NA; CDR3aa: CASSQESWARDTQYF; CDR3nt: TGTGCCAGCAGCCAAGAGAGTTGGGCGCGGGATACGCAGTATTTT
j_gene: TRBJ2-2; v_gene: TRBV3-1/TRBV3-2; d_gene: NA; abundance: NA; CDR3aa: CASSQVLLKNTGELFF; CDR3nt: TGTGCCAGCAGCCAAGTTTTACTGAAGAACACCGGGGAGCTGTTTTTT
j_gene: TRBJ1-1; v_gene: TRBV7-9; d_gene: NA; abundance: NA; CDR3aa: CASSPIGGNWGTEAFF; CDR3nt: TGTGCCAGCAGCCCAATTGGGGGGAATTGGGGCACTGAAGCTTTCTTT
j_gene: TRBJ2-3; v_gene: TRBV30; d_gene: NA; abundance: NA; CDR3aa: CAWSCKGYADTQYF; CDR3nt: TGTGCCTGGAGTTGCAAGGGGTATGCAGATACGCAGTATTTT
j_gene: TRBJ1-1; v_gene: TRBV5-5; d_gene: TRBD1; abundance: once; CDR3aa: CASSASRGGNTEAFF; CDR3nt: TGTGCCAGCAGCGCCTCCAGGGGGGGGAACACTGAAGCTTTCTTT
j_gene: TRBJ1-6; v_gene: TRBV21-1; d_gene: NA; abundance: NA; CDR3aa: CASTTPDPGQYNSPLHF; CDR3nt: TGTGCCAGCACGACGCCCGACCCGGGACAGTATAATTCACCCCTCCACTTT